This TCR beta chain was identified during a study of blood T cells in healthy people across ages. General study findings and limits: When set beside aged donors, long-lived donors presented more naive CD4+ cells and higher diversity. Per-million-T-cell TCR beta diversity fell roughly linearly with age.

A J-beta primer mix and a sample-barcoded 5' primer were used in a second PCR of about 7 to 11 cycles. Sequencing yielded, for each sample, at least 3 million paired-end reads carrying CDR3. MiXCR, run by TCRdb on the 5' RACE reads, gives a single entry per CDR3 protein. This repertoire shows under 800,000 distinct CDR3 sequences, more than 40% found once; its top ten account for 20% to 25%. This clonotype has just a few counts. What it binds is unknown. The amount of total RNA extracted per sample was at least 6 micrograms. The CDR3 covers 15 residues. Germline CDR1 is DFQATT and CDR2 is SNEGSKA (reference sequence).

Source material: blood. The rearrangement links TRBV20-1 to TRBJ2-7, with D possibly matching TRBD1 (6 bases). The closer fit of TRBJ2-5 to the DNA end suggests the J call may be wrong. The source of this sequence is a woman in her fifties or sixties in good health. Here the CDR3 reads CSAREGTVQGETQYF. CDR3 DNA sequence: TGCAGTGCTAGAGAAGGGACCGTCCAGGGGGAGACCCAGTACTTC.